The 8 T cell receptor beta chains below were found in one sample sequenced in a study of spatial heterogeneity in lung cancer (dated by TCRdb to between 2017 and 2020). The sample's time point label is to be understood as: blood at routine non-recurrence follow-up after resection. TCR sequencing used whole RNA extracted from tumor and nontumor lung tissue, or from cryopreserved PBMC samples, without cell sorting. The library was generated by 5' RACE. For sequencing, a NextSeq 500 was employed. TCRdb redid the processing of the public reads, applying fastp at Q25 and MiXCR, and retained in-frame beta chains. Records with the same CDR3 protein are collapsed into one entry carrying the most frequent genes and DNA. This sample gives around 110,000 distinct CDR3 sequences in total; 12% of them show up just once. The ten largest clones take up around 16% of the sample. The sample here was PBMCs, taken at follow-up. The receptors come from a male donor with early-stage non-small cell lung cancer.

The chain couples TRBV6-5 to TRBJ2-7; 8 bases line up with TRBD2. The CDR3 extends over 16 amino acids. The germline gives CDR1 MNHEY, CDR2 SVGAGI. With 7 bases clipped from V and 4 bases from J, the junction kept 15 bases outside the gene matches. For the CDR3, the DNA is TGTGCCAGCACCTTAAGGCGGGGGGCAAATATTTACGAGCAGTACTTC. It specifies CASTLRRGANIYEQYF.

This clonotype was recorded at least ten times. The chain joins TRBV15 to TRBJ2-2; 7 bases agree with TRBD2. The junction had 2 bases not matched to a gene; V was cut back by 1 base and J by 6 bases. From germline, CDR1 is LNHNV and CDR2 YYDKDF (reference sequence). The CDR3 length is 14 residues. CDR3 in amino acids: CATSRGLAPGELFF. For the CDR3, the DNA is TGTGCCACCAGCAGAGGACTAGCCCCCGGGGAGCTGTTTTTT.

This clonotype has a handful of counts. V is TRBV20-1 and J is TRBJ1-2; 11 bases map to TRBD1. Germline lookup yields CDR1 DFQATT and CDR2 SNEGSKA (reference sequence). V shed 5 bases, J shed 0 bases, and the junction held 14 bases outside the gene matches. This CDR3 contains 18 residues. The CDR3 region is CSAFHLDRGRDPNYGYTF. The CDR3 bases are TGCAGTGCTTTCCATTTGGACAGGGGGCGCGACCCTAACTATGGCTACACCTTC.

This clonotype showed up just a few times. The gene calls are TRBV6-1 and TRBJ1-1, with D uncertain. The CDR3 has 14 amino acids. Germline V gene data show CDR1 as MNHNS and CDR2 as SASEGT. Trimming removed 8 bases at V and 1 base at J, with 14 bases between. In DNA, the CDR3 is TGTGCCAGCGGCAGGACTAGTAGGAACACTGAAGCTTTCTTT. Amino acid sequence: CASGRTSRNTEAFF.

This clonotype was seen a handful of times. The V and J genes are TRBV11-2 and TRBJ2-2, with a tentative D call TRBD2 (6 bases). The CDR3 is 13 amino acids. Germline V lookup: CDR1 SGHAT, CDR2 FQNNGV. The V end was cut by 4 bases, the J end by 6 bases, with 9 bases between. This CDR3 is CASSSGRSGELFF. The CDR3 DNA is TGTGCCAGCAGCTCAGGGAGGTCCGGGGAGCTGTTTTTT.

This clonotype was recorded a few times. The chain joins TRBV29-1 to TRBJ2-2, with D unresolved. The germline V and J ends were trimmed by 5 bases and 0 bases, with 10 bases remaining between them. The CDR3 contains 14 residues. Germline V CDR1 and CDR2: SQVTM, ANQGSEA. This CDR3 is CSVYDGSNTGELFF. The CDR3 region has the DNA TGCAGCGTTTACGACGGCTCGAACACCGGGGAGCTGTTTTTT.

The rearrangement joins TRBV7-9 to TRBJ1-4; D is unclear. The CDR3 totals 13 residues. CDR1 and CDR2 from the germline V gene are SEHNR and FQNEAQ (reference sequence). V was shortened by 5 bases and J by 3 bases, with 7 bases between the two germline ends. DNA for the CDR3: TGTGCCAGCAGCCGTGGGGCTAATGAAAAACTGTTTTTT. It specifies CASSRGANEKLFF.

The chain joins TRBV7-2 to TRBJ2-5; D remains ambiguous. CDR1 is SGHTA, CDR2 FQGNSA, per germline. Trimming stripped 5 bases from V and 1 base from J, with 14 bases between. This CDR3 contains 15 residues. The CDR3 nucleotides are TGTGCCAGCAGCCCGGCGAGGTCGGCCCAAGAGACCCAGTACTTC. It codes for CASSPARSAQETQYF.